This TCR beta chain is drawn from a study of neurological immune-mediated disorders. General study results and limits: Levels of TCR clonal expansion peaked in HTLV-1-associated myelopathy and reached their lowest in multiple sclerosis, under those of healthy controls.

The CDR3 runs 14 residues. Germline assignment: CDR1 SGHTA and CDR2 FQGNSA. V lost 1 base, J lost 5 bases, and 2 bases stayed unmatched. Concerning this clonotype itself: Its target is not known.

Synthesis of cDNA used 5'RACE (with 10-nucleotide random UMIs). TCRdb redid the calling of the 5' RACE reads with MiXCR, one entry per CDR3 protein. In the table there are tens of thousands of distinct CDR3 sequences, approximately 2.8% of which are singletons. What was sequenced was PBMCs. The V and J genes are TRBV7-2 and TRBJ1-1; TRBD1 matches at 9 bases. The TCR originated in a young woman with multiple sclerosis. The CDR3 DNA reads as TGTGCCAGCAGCTTAGACAGGGGGCAAACTGAAGCTTTCTTT. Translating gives CASSLDRGQTEAFF.